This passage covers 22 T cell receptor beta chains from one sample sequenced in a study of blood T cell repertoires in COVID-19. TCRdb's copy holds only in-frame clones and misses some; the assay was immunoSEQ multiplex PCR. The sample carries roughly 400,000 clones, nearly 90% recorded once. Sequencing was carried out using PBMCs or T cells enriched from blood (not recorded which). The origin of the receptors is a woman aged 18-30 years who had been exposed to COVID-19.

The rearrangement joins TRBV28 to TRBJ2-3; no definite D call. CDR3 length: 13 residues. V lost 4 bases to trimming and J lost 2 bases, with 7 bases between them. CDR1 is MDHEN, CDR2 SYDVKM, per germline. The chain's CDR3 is CASSSHNTDTQYF. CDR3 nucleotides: TGTGCCAGCAGTTCCCACAACACAGATACGCAGTATTTT. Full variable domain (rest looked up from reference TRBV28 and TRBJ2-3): DVKVTQSSRYLVKRTGEKVFLECVQDMDHENMFWYRQDPGLGLRLIYFSYDVKMKEKGDIPEGYSVSREKKERFSLILESASTNQTSMYLCASSSHNTDTQYFGPGTRLTVL.

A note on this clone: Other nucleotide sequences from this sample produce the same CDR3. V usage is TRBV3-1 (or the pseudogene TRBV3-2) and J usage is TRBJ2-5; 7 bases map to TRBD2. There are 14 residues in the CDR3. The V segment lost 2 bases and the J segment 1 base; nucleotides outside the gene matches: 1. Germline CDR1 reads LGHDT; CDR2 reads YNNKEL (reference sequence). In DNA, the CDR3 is TGTGCCAGCAGCCAACTAGCGGTCCAAGAGACCCAGTACTTC. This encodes CASSQLAVQETQYF.

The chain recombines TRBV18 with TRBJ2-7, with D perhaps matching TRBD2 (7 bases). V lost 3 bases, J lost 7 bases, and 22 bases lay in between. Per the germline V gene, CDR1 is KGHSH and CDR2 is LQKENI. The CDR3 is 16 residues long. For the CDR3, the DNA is TGTGCCAGCTCACCTACCCGCCTAAGGGAGGGGGGGGAGCAGTACTTC. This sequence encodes CASSPTRLREGGEQYF.

The CDR3 region is CASSQVQVQETQYF. The CDR3 nucleotides read TGCGCCAGCAGCCAAGTACAGGTGCAAGAGACCCAGTACTTC. The chain carries TRBV4-1 and TRBJ2-5, with D maybe TRBD1 (5 bases). Trimming removed 1 base at V and 2 bases at J, with 8 bases between. Germline CDR1 reads MGHRA; CDR2 reads YSYEKL. CDR3 length: 14 amino acids.

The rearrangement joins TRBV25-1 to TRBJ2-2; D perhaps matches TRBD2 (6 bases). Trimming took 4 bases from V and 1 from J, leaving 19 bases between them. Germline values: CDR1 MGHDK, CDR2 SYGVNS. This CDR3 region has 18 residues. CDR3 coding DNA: TGTGCCAGCAGTGGACCGAAGCCTCTAGCGAGGAACACCGGGGAGCTGTTTTTT. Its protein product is CASSGPKPLARNTGELFF. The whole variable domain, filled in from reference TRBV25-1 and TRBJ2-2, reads EADIYQTPRYLVIGTGKKITLECSQTMGHDKMYWYQQDPGMELHLIHYSYGVNSTEKGDLSSESTVSRIRTEHFPLTLESARPSHTSQYLCASSGPKPLARNTGELFFGEGSRLTVL.

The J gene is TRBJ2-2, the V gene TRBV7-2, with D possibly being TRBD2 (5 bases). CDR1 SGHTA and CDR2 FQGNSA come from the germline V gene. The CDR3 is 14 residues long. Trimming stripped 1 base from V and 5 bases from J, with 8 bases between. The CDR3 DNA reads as TGTGCCAGCAGCTTAGGACTACGGACCGGGGAGCTGTTTTTT. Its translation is CASSLGLRTGELFF. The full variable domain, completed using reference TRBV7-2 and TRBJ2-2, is GAGVSQSPSNKVTEKGKDVELRCDPISGHTALYWYRQSLGQGLEFLIYFQGNSAPDKSGLPSDRFSAERTGGSVSTLTIQRTQQEDSAVYLCASSLGLRTGELFFGEGSRLTVL.

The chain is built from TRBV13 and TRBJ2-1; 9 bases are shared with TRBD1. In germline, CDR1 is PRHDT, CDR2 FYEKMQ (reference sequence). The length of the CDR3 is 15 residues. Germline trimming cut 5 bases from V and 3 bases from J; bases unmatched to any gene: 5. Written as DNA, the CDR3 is TGTGCCAGCAGCACCGACAGGGGGATCTACAATGAGCAGTTCTTC. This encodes CASSTDRGIYNEQFF.

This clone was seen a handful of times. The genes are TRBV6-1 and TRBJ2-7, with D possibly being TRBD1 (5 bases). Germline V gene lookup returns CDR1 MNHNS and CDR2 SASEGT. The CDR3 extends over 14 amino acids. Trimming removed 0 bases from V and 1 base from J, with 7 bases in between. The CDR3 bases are TGTGCCAGCAGTGAAGCGAGACAGTCCTACGAGCAGTACTTC. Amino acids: CASSEARQSYEQYF.

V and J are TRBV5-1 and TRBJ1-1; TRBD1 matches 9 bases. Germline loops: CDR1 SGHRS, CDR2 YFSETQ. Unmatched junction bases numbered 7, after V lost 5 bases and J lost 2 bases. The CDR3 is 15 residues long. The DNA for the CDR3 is TGCGCCAGCAGGGTGACAGGGGGAGGCAACACTGAAGCTTTCTTT. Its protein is CASRVTGGGNTEAFF. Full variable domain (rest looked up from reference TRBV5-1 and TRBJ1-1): KAGVTQTPRYLIKTRGQQVTLSCSPISGHRSVSWYQQTPGQGLQFLFEYFSETQRNKGNFPGRFSGRQFSNSRSEMNVSTLELGDSALYLCASRVTGGGNTEAFFGQGTRLTVV.

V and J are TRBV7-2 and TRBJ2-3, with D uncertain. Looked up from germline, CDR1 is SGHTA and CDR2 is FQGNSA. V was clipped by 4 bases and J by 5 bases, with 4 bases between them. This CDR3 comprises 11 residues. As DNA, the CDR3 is TGTGCCAGCAGCTACGGAGATACGCAGTATTTT. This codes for CASSYGDTQYF.

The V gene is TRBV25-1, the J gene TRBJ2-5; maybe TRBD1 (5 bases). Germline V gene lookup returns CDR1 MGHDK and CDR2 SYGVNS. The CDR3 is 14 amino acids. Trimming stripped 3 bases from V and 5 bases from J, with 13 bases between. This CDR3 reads CASSDRRGRETQYF. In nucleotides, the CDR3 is TGTGCCAGCAGTGATCGTAGGGGCCGGGAGACCCAGTACTTC.

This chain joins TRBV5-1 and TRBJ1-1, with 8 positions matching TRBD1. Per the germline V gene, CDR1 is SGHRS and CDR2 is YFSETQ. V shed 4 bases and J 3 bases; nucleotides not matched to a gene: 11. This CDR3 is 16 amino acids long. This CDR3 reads CASSPRTGTGDTEAFF. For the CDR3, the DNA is TGCGCCAGCAGCCCGAGGACAGGGACCGGGGACACTGAAGCTTTCTTT.

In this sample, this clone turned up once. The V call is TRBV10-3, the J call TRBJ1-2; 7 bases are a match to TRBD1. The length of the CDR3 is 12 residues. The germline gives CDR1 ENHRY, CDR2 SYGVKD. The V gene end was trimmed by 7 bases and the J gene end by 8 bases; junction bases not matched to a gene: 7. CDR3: CAITRQGDGYTF. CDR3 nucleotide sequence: TGTGCCATCACGCGCCAGGGGGACGGCTACACCTTC.

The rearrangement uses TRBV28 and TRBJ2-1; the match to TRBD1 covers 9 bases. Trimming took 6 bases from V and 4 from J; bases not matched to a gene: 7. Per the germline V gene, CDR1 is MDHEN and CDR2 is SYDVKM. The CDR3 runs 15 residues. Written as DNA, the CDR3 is TGTGCCAGCAGCCTGACAGGGGGTCTTTACAATGAGCAGTTCTTC. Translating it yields CASSLTGGLYNEQFF.

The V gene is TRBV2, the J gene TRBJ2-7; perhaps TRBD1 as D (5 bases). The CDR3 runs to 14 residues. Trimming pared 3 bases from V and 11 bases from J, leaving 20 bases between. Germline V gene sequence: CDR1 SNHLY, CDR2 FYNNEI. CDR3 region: CASSEGQGLFGEYF. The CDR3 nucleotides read TGTGCCAGCAGTGAGGGGCAGGGCCTGTTTGGGGAGTACTTC.

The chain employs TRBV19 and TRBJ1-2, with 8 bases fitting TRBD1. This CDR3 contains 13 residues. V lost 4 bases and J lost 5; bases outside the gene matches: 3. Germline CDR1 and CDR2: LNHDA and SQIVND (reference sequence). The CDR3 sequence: CASSTRTGYGYTF. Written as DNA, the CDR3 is TGTGCCAGTAGTACGAGGACAGGGTATGGCTACACCTTC.

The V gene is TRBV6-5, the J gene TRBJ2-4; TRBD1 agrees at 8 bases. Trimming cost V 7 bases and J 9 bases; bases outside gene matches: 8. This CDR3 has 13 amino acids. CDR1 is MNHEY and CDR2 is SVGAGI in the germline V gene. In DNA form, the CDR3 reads TGTGCCAGCATGAGGACAGGGTGGGGCATTCAGTACTTC. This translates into CASMRTGWGIQYF.

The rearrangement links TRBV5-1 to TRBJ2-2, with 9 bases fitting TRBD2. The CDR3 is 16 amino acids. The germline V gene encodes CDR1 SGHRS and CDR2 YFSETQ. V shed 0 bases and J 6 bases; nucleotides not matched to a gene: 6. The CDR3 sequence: CASSLGREGRAGELFF. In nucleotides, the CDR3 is TGCGCCAGCAGCTTGGGGCGGGAGGGCCGCGCCGGGGAGCTGTTTTTT.

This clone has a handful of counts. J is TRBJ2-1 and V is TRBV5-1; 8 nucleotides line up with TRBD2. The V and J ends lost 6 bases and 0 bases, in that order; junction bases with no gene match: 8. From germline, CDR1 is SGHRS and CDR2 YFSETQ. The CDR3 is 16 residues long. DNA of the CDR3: TGCGCCAGCATGTATGTAAGCGGGAGCTCCTACAATGAGCAGTTCTTC. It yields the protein CASMYVSGSSYNEQFF.

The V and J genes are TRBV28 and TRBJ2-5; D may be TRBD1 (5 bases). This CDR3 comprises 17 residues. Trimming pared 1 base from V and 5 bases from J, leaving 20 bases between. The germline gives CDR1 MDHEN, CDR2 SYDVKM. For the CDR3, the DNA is TGTGCCAGCAGTTTATACAATACAGGATTTTTATCGGAGACCCAGTACTTC. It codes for CASSLYNTGFLSETQYF.

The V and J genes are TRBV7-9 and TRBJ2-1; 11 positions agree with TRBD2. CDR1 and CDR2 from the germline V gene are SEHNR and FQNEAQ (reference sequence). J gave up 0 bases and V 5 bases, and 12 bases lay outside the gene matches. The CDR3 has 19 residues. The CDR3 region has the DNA TGTGCCAGCAGCCCAATATCTAGCGGGAGGCCCAGCTCCTACAATGAGCAGTTCTTC. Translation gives CASSPISSGRPSSYNEQFF.

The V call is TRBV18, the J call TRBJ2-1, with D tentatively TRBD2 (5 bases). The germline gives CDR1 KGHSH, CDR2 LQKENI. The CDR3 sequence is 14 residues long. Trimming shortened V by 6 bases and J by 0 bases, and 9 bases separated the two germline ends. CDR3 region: CASSREISYNEQFF. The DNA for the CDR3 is TGTGCCAGCTCGAGGGAGATCTCCTACAATGAGCAGTTCTTC.